These 28 T cell receptor beta chains originate from one sample sequenced in a study of control samples from healthy donors and cancer patients. The table came from immunoSEQ multiplex PCR; TCRdb's copy has only in-frame clones and leaves some out. This sample has roughly 170,000 clones, with 93% found just once. Sequencing was carried out using blood. These receptors were taken from a woman in her fifties or sixties in good health.

This chain uses TRBV2 with TRBJ1-1; tentatively, D is TRBD1 (6 bases). The germline V gene has CDR1 SNHLY and CDR2 FYNNEI. This CDR3 is 15 amino acids long. The V and J ends lost 9 bases and 1 base respectively, with 18 bases between them. The CDR3 DNA reads as TGTGCCAGTAGAGCAGGGGATTGGGGGAACACTGAAGCTTTCTTT. Residues: CASRAGDWGNTEAFF.

The genes are TRBV18 and TRBJ2-5; TRBD1 aligns across 7 bases. J lost 2 bases, V lost 4 bases, and 1 base had no gene match. Germline V gives CDR1 KGHSH, CDR2 LQKENI. The CDR3 has 13 residues. In DNA, the CDR3 is TGTGCCAGCTCACTGGGACAGCAAGAGACCCAGTACTTC. Its translation: CASSLGQQETQYF.

Written as DNA, the CDR3 is TGCGCCAGCAGCGACATAGACAGCGTTAATCAGCCCCAGCATTTT. This translates into CASSDIDSVNQPQHF. The chain uses TRBV5-1 and TRBJ1-5; weak D call: TRBD1 (5 bases). This CDR3 is built from 15 residues. The V end was cut by 4 bases, the J end by 4 bases, with 15 bases between. CDR1 is SGHRS and CDR2 is YFSETQ in the germline V gene.

The V gene is TRBV9, the J gene TRBJ2-6; D is undetermined. The CDR3 contains 16 residues. Germline V gene sequence: CDR1 SGDLS, CDR2 YYNGEE. The V end lost 0 bases, the J end lost 0 bases, and 7 bases lay between the germline ends. CDR3: CASSVVAGSGANVLTF. In DNA, the CDR3 is TGTGCCAGCAGCGTAGTAGCTGGCTCTGGGGCCAACGTCCTGACTTTC. The full variable domain, rest sourced from reference TRBV9 and TRBJ2-6, is DSGVTQTPKHLITATGQRVTLRCSPRSGDLSVYWYQQSLDQGLQFLIQYYNGEERAKGNILERFSAQQFPDLHSELNLSSLELGDSALYFCASSVVAGSGANVLTFGAGSRLTVL.

The chain is built from TRBV7-9 and TRBJ1-3; the D gene is possibly TRBD1 (6 bases). The germline CDR1 and CDR2 sequences are SEHNR and FQNEAQ (reference sequence). V was trimmed by 3 bases and J by 0 bases, leaving 12 bases between them. CDR3 length: 16 amino acids. The CDR3 nucleotides read TGTGCCAGCAGCTTGACCCAGACAGGCTCTGGAAACACCATATATTTT. Translated, it gives CASSLTQTGSGNTIYF.

The chain is built from TRBV27 and TRBJ2-6; TRBD2 matches 10 bases. The CDR3 length is 19 residues. Trimming took 6 bases from V and 0 from J; bases not matched to a gene: 11. Germline CDR1 reads MNHEY; CDR2 reads SMNVEV (reference sequence). CDR3 protein: CASRARTSGKTSGANVLTF. As DNA, the CDR3 is TGTGCCAGCAGGGCCCGGACTAGCGGAAAAACCTCTGGGGCCAACGTCCTGACTTTC.

The CDR3 here is CASSQDRYRASGNTIYF. The CDR3 DNA follows: TGCGCCAGCAGCCAAGACAGATACAGGGCGTCTGGAAACACCATATATTTT. The gene calls are TRBV4-3 and TRBJ1-3; tentative D call: TRBD1 (6 bases). Germline CDR1 LGHNA, CDR2 YSLEER. The CDR3 extends over 17 amino acids. Trimming cost V 0 bases and J 1 base, with 13 bases left between them.

The chain combines TRBV19 with TRBJ2-1; 8 nucleotides agree with TRBD1. CDR1 is LNHDA and CDR2 is SQIVND in the germline V gene (reference sequence). V lost 5 bases to trimming and J lost 8 bases; unmatched junction nucleotides: 14. There are 16 residues in the CDR3. In DNA, the CDR3 is TGTGCCAGTAGTCCGGGTAAATGGACAGGGCGGGATGAGCAGTTCTTC. Translating gives CASSPGKWTGRDEQFF.

This clone appeared a few times. In DNA form, the CDR3 reads TGTGCCAGCAGCGCTCAGGGGTGGACTGAAGCTTTCTTT. It encodes CASSAQGWTEAFF. V usage is TRBV9 and J usage is TRBJ1-1; D may be TRBD1 (6 bases). The CDR3 length is 13 residues. CDR1 is SGDLS, CDR2 YYNGEE, per germline. Trimming shortened V by 3 bases and J by 5 bases, and 11 bases separated the two germline ends.

CDR3 sequence (DNA): TGTGCCAGCAGCCAACTAGGACAGACCTACGAGCAGTACTTC. This codes for CASSQLGQTYEQYF. The chain recombines TRBV3-1 (or the pseudogene TRBV3-2) with TRBJ2-7; TRBD1 is a possible D gene (6 bases). The CDR3 totals 14 residues. Trimming took 2 bases from V and 2 from J, leaving 10 bases between them. CDR1 LGHDT and CDR2 YNNKEL come from the germline V gene (reference sequence).

The rearrangement uses TRBV18 and TRBJ1-3, with unresolved D. Trimming took 1 base from V and 0 from J, leaving 7 bases between them. Germline V lookup: CDR1 KGHSH, CDR2 LQKENI. The CDR3 contains 15 residues. The CDR3 region has the DNA TGTGCCAGCTCACCACTGAAGAACTCTGGAAACACCATATATTTT. This gives the protein CASSPLKNSGNTIYF.

V gene TRBV6-2 or TRBV6-3 combines with J gene TRBJ1-1, with D possibly being TRBD1 (5 bases). The CDR3 is 13 residues long. Germline CDR1 and CDR2: MNHEY and SVGEGT. V was shortened by 2 bases and J by 3 bases, with 7 bases between the two germline ends. The CDR3 DNA reads as TGTGCCAGCAGTTACCCCAGGGACACTGAAGCTTTCTTT. It codes for CASSYPRDTEAFF.

The chain carries TRBV21-1 and TRBJ1-2; the table's TRBD1 call for D was not verified on the DNA. TRBV21-1 is tagged as a pseudogene. CDR3 length: 16 amino acids. The CDR3 loop is CASSRPTGQGARRHSF. In nucleotides, the CDR3 is TGTGCCAGCAGCCGCCCTACGGGACAGGGGGCGAGAAGGCATTCATTC.

J is TRBJ2-1 and V is TRBV15; 9 bases are shared with TRBD1. V was clipped by 0 bases and J by 0 bases; unmatched bases: 12. The germline V gene has CDR1 LNHNV and CDR2 YYDKDF (reference sequence). This CDR3 is 20 amino acids long. CDR3 amino acids: CATSRDLGQGLVGSYNEQFF. CDR3 DNA sequence: TGTGCCACCAGCAGAGATCTGGGACAGGGCCTAGTAGGCTCCTACAATGAGCAGTTCTTC.

This chain links TRBV21-1 with TRBJ2-7; TRBD1, the table's D call, was not compared with the DNA. TRBV21-1 is a listed pseudogene. The CDR3 has 15 residues. In DNA form, the CDR3 reads TGTGCCAGCAGCTTCCACAGGGGACCCCTCGACGAGCAGTACTTC. Translation gives CASSFHRGPLDEQYF.

The rearrangement links TRBV7-2 to TRBJ2-7, with 7 bases fitting TRBD1. The junction had 8 bases not matched to a gene; V was cut back by 6 bases and J by 3 bases. This CDR3 region has 14 residues. Per germline, CDR1 SGHTA and CDR2 FQGNSA. CDR3 sequence reads: CASRIPGQIYEQYF. The CDR3 bases are TGTGCCAGCAGAATACCGGGACAGATCTACGAGCAGTACTTC.

The gene calls are TRBV4-3 and TRBJ2-5; 7 bases fit TRBD1. This CDR3 is built from 16 residues. Unmatched junction bases numbered 6, after V lost 0 bases and J lost 2 bases. The germline gives CDR1 LGHNA, CDR2 YSLEER. CDR3 residues: CASSQEAGTAQETQYF. The CDR3 DNA follows: TGCGCCAGCAGCCAAGAAGCCGGGACAGCTCAAGAGACCCAGTACTTC.

The chain employs TRBV6-5 and TRBJ1-5, with D tentatively TRBD1 (6 bases). The V and J ends lost 10 bases and 3 bases respectively, with 16 bases between them. Germline lookup yields CDR1 MNHEY and CDR2 SVGAGI. The CDR3 totals 14 residues. The CDR3 sequence: CATTATGDNQPQHF. Here the CDR3 DNA reads TGTGCCACCACCGCGACAGGCGACAATCAGCCCCAGCATTTT.

The chain joins TRBV6-2 or TRBV6-3 to TRBJ1-2; D possibly corresponds to TRBD1 (5 bases). V dropped 5 bases and J dropped 8 bases, with 21 bases sitting between them. This CDR3 region has 15 residues. Germline V gene sequence: CDR1 MNHEY, CDR2 SVGEGT. The CDR3 sequence: CASSPTDSLRRGYTF. Written as DNA, the CDR3 is TGTGCCAGCAGTCCCACCGACAGTTTAAGGAGAGGCTACACCTTC.

The genes are TRBV7-9 and TRBJ1-2, with 9 bases fitting TRBD1. Looked up from germline, CDR1 is SEHNR and CDR2 is FQNEAQ (reference sequence). J was trimmed by 4 bases and V by 5 bases; bases with no gene match: 11. This CDR3 is 16 amino acids long. The CDR3 here is CASSPRGQGAIYGYTF. The CDR3 DNA sequence: TGTGCCAGCAGCCCGCGGGGACAGGGCGCTATCTATGGCTACACCTTC.

This sequence joins TRBV19 and TRBJ2-7; no reliable D call. This CDR3 region has 14 residues. Trimming removed 0 bases from V and 4 bases from J, with 10 bases in between. The germline gives CDR1 LNHDA, CDR2 SQIVND (reference sequence). CDR3 DNA: TGTGCCAGTAGTATAGATCCCATCTCGTACGAGCAGTACTTC. This encodes CASSIDPISYEQYF.

The chain joins TRBV30 to TRBJ2-1, with 7 bases identical to TRBD1. The CDR3 consists of 15 residues. The trim removed 0 bases at V and 0 bases at J, leaving 2 bases unmatched. Germline CDR1 and CDR2: GTSNPN and SVGIG (reference sequence). CDR3 nucleotide sequence: TGTGCCTGGAGTGTAGGACAGGTCTCCTACAATGAGCAGTTCTTC. Translating it yields CAWSVGQVSYNEQFF.

The chain's CDR3 is CASSEIWKRTVYEQYF. The CDR3 region has the DNA TGTGCCAGCAGTGAAATCTGGAAGAGGACAGTCTACGAGCAGTACTTC. The V gene is TRBV6-1, the J gene TRBJ2-7; D is possibly TRBD1 (6 bases). The CDR3 runs 16 residues. The germline CDR1 and CDR2 sequences are MNHNS and SASEGT. Trimming pared 2 bases from V and 3 bases from J, leaving 17 bases between.

The V call is TRBV11-3, the J call TRBJ1-5; a possible D gene is TRBD1 (5 bases). The V gene's germline CDR1 is SGHNT and CDR2 YENEEA. V was pared by 1 base and J by 0 bases, with 10 bases between. The CDR3 covers 16 residues. This chain's CDR3 is CASSLVAGISNQPQHF. The CDR3 DNA sequence: TGTGCCAGCAGCTTAGTGGCAGGGATTAGCAATCAGCCCCAGCATTTT.

To note about this clone: Other DNA sequences in this specimen translate into the identical CDR3. The chain combines TRBV6-5 with TRBJ1-5; D may be TRBD1 (5 bases). CDR3 size: 15 residues. V was trimmed by 0 bases and J by 5 bases, leaving 11 bases between them. In germline, CDR1 is MNHEY, CDR2 SVGAGI. The CDR3 here is CASSYSAGLDQPQHF. CDR3 DNA: TGTGCCAGCAGTTACTCGGCAGGGTTGGATCAGCCCCAGCATTTT.

This clone has just a few counts. J is TRBJ1-2 and V is TRBV7-2; tentatively, D is TRBD1 (6 bases). The CDR3 has 12 residues. Germline V gene sequence: CDR1 SGHTA, CDR2 FQGNSA. V was shortened by 5 bases and J by 7 bases, with 11 bases between the two germline ends. CDR3 nucleotides: TGTGCCAGCAGCGTACAACAGGGTGGCTACACCTTC. Residues: CASSVQQGGYTF.

The sample holds one count of this clone. One junction end disagrees with the germline gene, perhaps due to a read error. Other DNA sequences in the sample encode the same CDR3. The genes are TRBV27 and TRBJ2-1, with 8 bases identical to TRBD1. Germline assignment: CDR1 MNHEY and CDR2 SMNVEV (reference sequence). This CDR3 is built from 18 residues. The CDR3 here is CASSLNAWDRRGVHEQFF. In nucleotides, the CDR3 is TGTGCTAGCAGTTTAAATGCATGGGACAGGAGGGGGGTCCATGAGCAGTTCTTC.

The J gene is TRBJ2-3, the V gene TRBV6-5, with TRBD2 matching over 7 bases. The V gene end was trimmed by 6 bases and the J gene end by 0 bases; junction bases not matched to a gene: 6. The CDR3 has 15 amino acids. CDR1 is MNHEY and CDR2 is SVGAGI in the germline V gene. CDR3 protein: CASRTGGRSTDTQYF. In DNA form, the CDR3 reads TGTGCCAGCAGGACGGGGGGACGTAGCACAGATACGCAGTATTTT.